This T cell receptor beta chain was captured in a study of beta chain features in type 1 diabetes. General observations from the study: Shorter TCRB CDR3s, moderately but significantly so, marked every one of the four CD4+ subsets in Type 1 diabetes patients.

Comment on this clone: What it recognizes is unknown.

Expressed TCRB transcripts were sequenced because the isolated RNA had all been reverse transcribed beforehand. The data were produced by immunoSEQ multiplex PCR, yet TCRdb's version contains in-frame clones alone and is incomplete. The table shows 280,000 or so clones, with over 14% occurring only once. The germline V gene encodes CDR1 SGHTA and CDR2 FQGNSA. V lost 0 bases to trimming and J lost 5 bases, with 10 bases between them. This CDR3 contains 15 residues. Sequenced sample: naive CD4+ T cells from blood. This chain uses TRBV7-2 with TRBJ1-4; D ambiguous. The sequence was obtained from a man between 18 and 29 years old with type 1 diabetes. For the CDR3, the DNA is TGTGCCAGCAGCTTAGCGGGTGGAGCAAATGAAAAACTGTTTTTT. Translation gives CASSLAGGANEKLFF.